The 29 T cell receptor beta chains in this list originate from one sample, sequenced in a study of a mutant IDH1 vaccine in newly diagnosed glioma. The repertoire was sequenced with immunoSEQ multiplex PCR; TCRdb's copy has only in-frame clones and lacks some. The sample consists of tens of thousands of clones, roughly 87% of them appearing once. Time point reported: week 47, end of study. The investigators gave 300 ug of mutant IDH1 20-mer peptide in each vaccine dose, together with topical imiquimod. For these receptors, no antigen is known. The sequenced sample was PBMCs, obtained from a glioma patient whose treatment included an IDH1 peptide vaccine. The receptors come from a man aged 25-45 years with glioma.

This clone was seen more than once but under ten times. Additional DNA sequences in this sample encode the identical CDR3. The V and J genes are TRBV20-1 and TRBJ1-1; D is unresolved. Germline V gene data show CDR1 as DFQATT and CDR2 as SNEGSKA (reference sequence). V was clipped by 3 bases and J by 3 bases, with 5 bases between them. This CDR3 spans 11 amino acids. CDR3 nucleotide sequence: TGCAGTGCTAGGCGGGACACTGAAGCTTTCTTT. This codes for CSARRDTEAFF.

This chain joins TRBV29-1 and TRBJ1-2; D is perhaps TRBD1 (5 bases). Germline loops: CDR1 SQVTM, CDR2 ANQGSEA. With 0 bases removed from V and 7 bases from J, the gap between germline ends came to 12 bases. The CDR3 spans 13 residues. CDR3 protein: CSVEDLWGSGYTF. CDR3 DNA: TGCAGCGTTGAAGATCTTTGGGGCTCTGGCTACACCTTC.

This chain uses TRBV4-1 with TRBJ1-2; 11 bases fit TRBD1. CDR3 length: 17 amino acids. Looked up from germline, CDR1 is MGHRA and CDR2 is YSYEKL. After removal of 0 bases from V and 4 bases from J, the junction contained 7 bases not matched to a gene. The CDR3 spells CASSQEGGTGGFYGYTF. The DNA for the CDR3 is TGCGCCAGCAGCCAAGAAGGCGGGACAGGGGGGTTCTATGGCTACACCTTC.

J is TRBJ1-4 and V is TRBV6-1; D gene ambiguous. Germline V gene lookup returns CDR1 MNHNS and CDR2 SASEGT. There are 15 residues in the CDR3. Trimming removed 2 bases from V and 0 bases from J, with 7 bases in between. The CDR3 spells CASSEMRTTNEKLFF. As DNA, the CDR3 is TGTGCCAGCAGTGAAATGAGGACAACTAATGAAAAACTGTTTTTT.

V gene TRBV28 combines with J gene TRBJ2-3; D gene unclear. Trimming pared 2 bases from V and 8 bases from J, leaving 5 bases between. This CDR3 has 11 amino acids. Germline loops: CDR1 MDHEN, CDR2 SYDVKM. The CDR3: CASSLTRTQYF. CDR3 DNA: TGTGCCAGCAGTTTAACACGTACGCAGTATTTT. The full variable domain, with the rest looked up from reference TRBV28 and TRBJ2-3, is DVKVTQSSRYLVKRTGEKVFLECVQDMDHENMFWYRQDPGLGLRLIYFSYDVKMKEKGDIPEGYSVSREKKERFSLILESASTNQTSMYLCASSLTRTQYFGPGTRLTVL.

The gene calls are TRBV6-5 and TRBJ1-4, with D maybe TRBD1 (6 bases). Looked up from germline, CDR1 is MNHEY and CDR2 is SVGAGI. The length of the CDR3 is 15 residues. V lost 5 bases, J lost 6 bases, and 16 bases lay in between. This CDR3 reads CASSPNWGAYEKLFF. The CDR3, as DNA: TGTGCCAGCAGTCCGAATTGGGGGGCGTATGAAAAACTGTTTTTT.

The chain couples TRBV12-5 to TRBJ2-3; 8 bases match TRBD1. Trimming removed 5 bases from V and 6 bases from J; junction bases left unmatched: 22. This CDR3 comprises 19 residues. CDR1 is LGHNT, CDR2 FRNRAP, per germline. CDR3 region: CASGPIPKRKTGAGDTQYF. The DNA for the CDR3 is TGTGCTAGTGGTCCTATCCCTAAACGGAAGACAGGGGCAGGGGATACGCAGTATTTT. The full variable domain, with the rest looked up from reference TRBV12-5 and TRBJ2-3, is DARVTQTPRHKVTEMGQEVTMRCQPILGHNTVFWYRQTMMQGLELLAYFRNRAPLDDSGMPKDRFSAEMPDATLATLKIQPSEPRDSAVYFCASGPIPKRKTGAGDTQYFGPGTRLTVL.

The chain couples TRBV5-1 to TRBJ2-5; TRBD2 aligns across 9 bases. CDR3 length equals 15 residues. The ends lost 4 bases at V and 1 base at J; junction bases unmatched: 5. CDR1 is SGHRS and CDR2 is YFSETQ in the germline V gene. For the CDR3, the DNA is TGCGCCAGCAGCCTCCGGACTAGCGCCCAAGAGACCCAGTACTTC. Translation gives CASSLRTSAQETQYF.

This chain connects TRBV15 to TRBJ2-3; 7 bases fit TRBD1. Germline loops: CDR1 LNHNV, CDR2 YYDKDF (reference sequence). The CDR3 sequence is 17 residues long. V was clipped by 3 bases and J by 2 bases; unmatched bases: 11. The CDR3 sequence: CATSSHTQGSDTDTQYF. The CDR3 bases are TGTGCCACCAGCAGCCATACACAGGGGTCGGACACAGATACGCAGTATTTT.

V gene TRBV13 combines with J gene TRBJ1-2; a weak D match, TRBD1 (5 bases). The germline gives CDR1 PRHDT, CDR2 FYEKMQ (reference sequence). This CDR3 spans 15 amino acids. Trimming shortened V by 3 bases and J by 8 bases, and 19 bases separated the two germline ends. The CDR3 region is CASSFGGRSIGGYTF. CDR3 bases: TGTGCCAGCAGCTTTGGGGGTAGATCAATCGGGGGCTACACCTTC.

This chain links TRBV7-6 with TRBJ2-3, with 9 bases aligning to TRBD2. The CDR3 contains 22 residues. In germline, CDR1 is SGHVS, CDR2 FNYEAQ. V gave up 2 bases and J gave up 2 bases; unmatched junction bases: 23. The CDR3 DNA reads TGTGCCAGCAGCTTATTCCAGCGGGGGGCGACGCTACCAAATAGTATCACAGATACGCAGTATTTT. Its protein is CASSLFQRGATLPNSITDTQYF.

This clone was seen more than once but under ten times. The V gene is TRBV7-9, the J gene TRBJ1-1; weak D call: TRBD1 (5 bases). V was pared by 2 bases and J by 9 bases, with 10 bases between. Germline CDR1 is SEHNR and CDR2 is FQNEAQ (reference sequence). This CDR3 has 12 residues. CDR3 DNA: TGTGCCAGCAGCTTACCCGCAGGGAAAGCTTTCTTT. The encoded protein is CASSLPAGKAFF.

In its sample, this clone was seen once. The chain employs TRBV5-1 and TRBJ2-3; D is ambiguous. CDR3 length: 16 residues. V was shortened by 0 bases and J by 0 bases, with 11 bases between the two germline ends. Germline loops: CDR1 SGHRS, CDR2 YFSETQ. CDR3 in amino acids: CASSLGLATSTDTQYF. The CDR3, as DNA: TGCGCCAGCAGCTTGGGACTGGCTACGAGCACAGATACGCAGTATTTT.

By proportion, this clone is medium-sized. DNA of the CDR3: TGTGCCAGCAGCTTCTGGGTGGGGGGCGACGAGCAGTACTTC. It encodes CASSFWVGGDEQYF. This chain joins TRBV5-5 and TRBJ2-7, with D perhaps TRBD1 or TRBD2 (6 bases each). Germline V CDR1 and CDR2: SGHKS, YYEKEE (reference sequence). CDR3 length: 14 amino acids. The V end lost 2 bases, the J end lost 5 bases, and 14 bases lay between the germline ends.

This clone was counted only a few times. The V gene is TRBV27, the J gene TRBJ2-3; TRBD1 aligns across 8 bases. The CDR3 runs 15 residues. V shed 5 bases, J shed 3 bases, and the junction held 7 bases outside the gene matches. CDR1 and CDR2 from the germline V gene are MNHEY and SMNVEV (reference sequence). The CDR3 sequence: CASSEQGEVTDTQYF. CDR3 in DNA: TGTGCCAGCAGTGAACAGGGGGAGGTGACAGATACGCAGTATTTT.

The rearrangement uses TRBV19 and TRBJ1-2, with 7 bases that match TRBD1. The V and J ends lost 1 base and 8 bases, in that order; junction bases with no gene match: 16. The CDR3 loop spans 17 amino acids. Germline CDR1 and CDR2: LNHDA and SQIVND (reference sequence). CDR3 in DNA: TGTGCCAGTAGTATAGGAGGCGGGACAGACAATAGTCGAGGCTACACCTTC. This codes for CASSIGGGTDNSRGYTF.

V and J are TRBV28 and TRBJ2-3; D unclear. Trimming took off 2 bases at V and 3 bases at J, with 12 bases between the two ends. The CDR3 is 15 residues long. Germline V gene data show CDR1 as MDHEN and CDR2 as SYDVKM. For the CDR3, the DNA is TGTGCCAGCAGTTTAAGGCATTTACGTACAGATACGCAGTATTTT. As protein: CASSLRHLRTDTQYF. The complete variable domain, with remaining parts taken from reference TRBV28 and TRBJ2-3, reads DVKVTQSSRYLVKRTGEKVFLECVQDMDHENMFWYRQDPGLGLRLIYFSYDVKMKEKGDIPEGYSVSREKKERFSLILESASTNQTSMYLCASSLRHLRTDTQYFGPGTRLTVL.

V is TRBV10-1 and J is TRBJ2-1; a weak D match, TRBD2 (6 bases). CDR1 and CDR2 (germline): WNHNN, SYGVQD (reference sequence). The V end was cut by 5 bases, the J end by 4 bases, with 15 bases between. CDR3 length: 15 amino acids. The CDR3, as DNA: TGCGCCAGCAGTAGGGACTTATCAGGGTACAATGAGCAGTTCTTC. This sequence encodes CASSRDLSGYNEQFF.

The chain couples TRBV10-1 to TRBJ2-3, with D uncertain. The V end was cut by 3 bases, the J end by 1 base, with 11 bases between. The germline V gene has CDR1 WNHNN and CDR2 SYGVQD (reference sequence). This CDR3 region has 15 residues. CDR3 bases: TGCGCCAGCAGTGACGTGGCCAGCCGCACAGATACGCAGTATTTT. It encodes CASSDVASRTDTQYF.

The chain has TRBV5-4 and TRBJ1-1, with TRBD1 matching 7 bases. CDR1 is SGHNT, CDR2 YYREEE, per germline (reference sequence). The CDR3 spans 14 residues. The V segment lost 1 base and the J segment 6 bases; nucleotides outside the gene matches: 6. The CDR3 coding sequence is TGTGCCAGCAGCTTGCGAGGGGGCGCAGCTGAAGCTTTCTTT. Translated: CASSLRGGAAEAFF.

CDR3 amino acids: CASSRGLGWNIQYF. The DNA for the CDR3 is TGTGCCAGCTCACGAGGTCTGGGGTGGAACATTCAGTACTTC. This sequence joins TRBV18 and TRBJ2-4; D gene unclear. The germline V gene encodes CDR1 KGHSH and CDR2 LQKENI. V shed 4 bases and J shed 7 bases, with 14 bases lying between them. The CDR3 covers 14 residues. Filled out from reference TRBV18 and TRBJ2-4, the complete variable domain reads NAGVMQNPRHLVRRRGQEARLRCSPMKGHSHVYWYRQLPEEGLKFMVYLQKENIIDESGMPKERFSAEFPKEGPSILRIQQVVRGDSAAYFCASSRGLGWNIQYFGAGTRLSVL.

The chain carries TRBV4-2 and TRBJ1-1; TRBD1 might be the D (5 bases). V dropped 3 bases and J dropped 5 bases, with 7 bases sitting between them. Per the germline V gene, CDR1 is LGHNA and CDR2 is YNFKEQ. The CDR3 has 12 amino acids. The CDR3 DNA follows: TGTGCCAGCAGCCATGAGGGGACTGAAGCTTTCTTT. This encodes CASSHEGTEAFF.

The rearrangement joins TRBV18 to TRBJ1-2; D gene uncertain. Trimming took off 0 bases at V and 5 bases at J, with 10 bases between the two ends. There are 14 residues in the CDR3. CDR1 and CDR2 (germline): KGHSH, LQKENI. The CDR3 is CASSPPADRYGYTF. CDR3 nucleotide sequence: TGTGCCAGCTCACCACCGGCGGACCGGTATGGCTACACCTTC.

The chain couples TRBV29-1 to TRBJ1-1, with no clear D. There are 12 residues in the CDR3. Germline assignment: CDR1 SQVTM and CDR2 ANQGSEA. Between the trimmed V and J ends, which lost 6 bases and 0 bases, there was a span of 8 bases. CDR3 region: CSVMGMNTEAFF. The CDR3 bases are TGCAGCGTGATGGGCATGAACACTGAAGCTTTCTTT.

This chain connects TRBV11-3 to TRBJ1-1; maybe TRBD1 (5 bases). The CDR3 is 13 amino acids. Germline V gives CDR1 SGHNT, CDR2 YENEEA. V was clipped by 2 bases and J by 3 bases, with 7 bases between them. CDR3 DNA: TGTGCCAGCAGCTTATCGGGGGACACTGAAGCTTTCTTT. Amino acid sequence: CASSLSGDTEAFF.

This sequence joins TRBV27 and TRBJ1-2; 7 positions agree with TRBD1. Germline V gene sequence: CDR1 MNHEY, CDR2 SMNVEV (reference sequence). Trimming at V came to 4 bases and at J to 8 bases, leaving 10 bases not matched to a gene. This CDR3 comprises 14 residues. The CDR3 loop is CASSSSIQGTGYTF. CDR3 DNA sequence: TGTGCCAGCAGTTCATCGATACAGGGGACCGGCTACACCTTC.

This chain connects TRBV7-9 to TRBJ2-3, with D perhaps matching TRBD2 (6 bases). Germline values: CDR1 SEHNR, CDR2 FQNEAQ (reference sequence). The V gene lost 5 bases and the J gene lost 3 bases, with 12 bases spanning the gap. The CDR3 extends over 14 amino acids. DNA for the CDR3: TGTGCCAGCAGCCCCAGGCGGGGAACAGATACGCAGTATTTT. It yields the protein CASSPRRGTDTQYF.

This rearrangement joins TRBV7-9 to TRBJ1-3; 7 bases agree with TRBD1. Trimming took 1 base from V and 8 from J; bases not matched to a gene: 5. The CDR3 is 14 residues long. Germline V gene sequence: CDR1 SEHNR, CDR2 FQNEAQ (reference sequence). CDR3 coding DNA: TGTGCCAGCAGCTTAGAGAGGCAGGGGGACACCATATATTTT. Residues: CASSLERQGDTIYF. Full variable domain (outside the CDR3, taken from reference TRBV7-9 and TRBJ1-3): DTGVSQNPRHKITKRGQNVTFRCDPISEHNRLYWYRQTLGQGPEFLTYFQNEAQLEKSRLLSDRFSAERPKGSFSTLEIQRTEQGDSAMYLCASSLERQGDTIYFGEGSWLTVV.

The chain uses TRBV10-3 and TRBJ2-5, with D perhaps matching TRBD2 (5 bases). This CDR3 is 13 amino acids long. The germline V gene has CDR1 ENHRY and CDR2 SYGVKD. V was cut by 8 bases and J by 0 bases, with 10 bases left in between. Here the CDR3 reads CAIGLKDQETQYF. The CDR3 bases are TGTGCCATCGGACTTAAGGACCAAGAGACCCAGTACTTC.